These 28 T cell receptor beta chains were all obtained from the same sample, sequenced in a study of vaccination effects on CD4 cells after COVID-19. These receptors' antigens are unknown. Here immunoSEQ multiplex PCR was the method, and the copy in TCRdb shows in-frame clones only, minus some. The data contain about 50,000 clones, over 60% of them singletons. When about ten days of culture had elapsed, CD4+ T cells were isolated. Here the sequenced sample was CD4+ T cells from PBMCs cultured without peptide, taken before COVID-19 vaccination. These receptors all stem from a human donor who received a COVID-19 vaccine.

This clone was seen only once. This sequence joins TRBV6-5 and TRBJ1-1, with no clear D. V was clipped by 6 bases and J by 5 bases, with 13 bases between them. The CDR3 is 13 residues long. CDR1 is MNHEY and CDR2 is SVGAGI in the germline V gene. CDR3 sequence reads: CASRGILRTEAFF. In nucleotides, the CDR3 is TGTGCCAGCAGAGGCATATTGAGGACTGAAGCTTTCTTT.

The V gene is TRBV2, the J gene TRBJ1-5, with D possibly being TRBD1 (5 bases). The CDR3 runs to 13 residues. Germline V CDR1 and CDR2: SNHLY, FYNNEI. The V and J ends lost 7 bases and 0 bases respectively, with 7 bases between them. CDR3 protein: CASTQGSNQPQHF. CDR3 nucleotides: TGTGCCAGCACCCAGGGTAGCAATCAGCCCCAGCATTTT.

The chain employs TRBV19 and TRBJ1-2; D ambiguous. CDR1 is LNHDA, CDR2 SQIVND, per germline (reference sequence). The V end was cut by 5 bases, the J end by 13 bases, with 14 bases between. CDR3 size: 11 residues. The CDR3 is CASSLRTAITF. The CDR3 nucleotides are TGTGCCAGTAGTTTACGGACGGCCATCACCTTC.

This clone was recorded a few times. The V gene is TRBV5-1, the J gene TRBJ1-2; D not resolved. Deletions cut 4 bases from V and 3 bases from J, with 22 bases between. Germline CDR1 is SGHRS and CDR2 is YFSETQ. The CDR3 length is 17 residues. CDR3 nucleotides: TGCGCCAGCAGCCTGGGGTCGTCCGTGGGCGACGACTATGGCTACACCTTC. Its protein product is CASSLGSSVGDDYGYTF.

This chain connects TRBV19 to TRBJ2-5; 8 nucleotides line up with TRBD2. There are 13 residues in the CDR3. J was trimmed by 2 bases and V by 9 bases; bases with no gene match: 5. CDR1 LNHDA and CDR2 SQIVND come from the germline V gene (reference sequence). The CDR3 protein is CASGGDGQETQYF. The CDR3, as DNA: TGTGCCAGCGGGGGGGACGGACAAGAGACCCAGTACTTC.

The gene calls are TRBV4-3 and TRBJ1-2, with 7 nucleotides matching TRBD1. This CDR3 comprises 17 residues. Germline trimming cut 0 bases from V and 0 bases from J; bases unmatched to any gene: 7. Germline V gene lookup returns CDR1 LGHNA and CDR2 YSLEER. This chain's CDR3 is CASSQERGTDPNYGYTF. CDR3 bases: TGCGCCAGCAGCCAAGAGCGGGGGACAGACCCTAACTATGGCTACACCTTC.

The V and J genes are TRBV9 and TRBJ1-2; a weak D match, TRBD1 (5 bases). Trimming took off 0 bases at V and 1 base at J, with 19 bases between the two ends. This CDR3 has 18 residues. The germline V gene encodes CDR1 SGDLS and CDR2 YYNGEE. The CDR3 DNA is TGTGCCAGCAGCGTAGGCGGGGCACCCGGAGGGCTTAACTATGGCTACACCTTC. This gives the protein CASSVGGAPGGLNYGYTF.

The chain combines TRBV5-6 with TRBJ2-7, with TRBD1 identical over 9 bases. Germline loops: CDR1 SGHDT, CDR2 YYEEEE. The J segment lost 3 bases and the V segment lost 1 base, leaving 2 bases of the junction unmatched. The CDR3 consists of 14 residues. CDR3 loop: CASSLRTGVYEQYV. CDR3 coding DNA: TGTGCCAGCAGCTTGCGGACAGGGGTCTACGAGCAGTACGTC.

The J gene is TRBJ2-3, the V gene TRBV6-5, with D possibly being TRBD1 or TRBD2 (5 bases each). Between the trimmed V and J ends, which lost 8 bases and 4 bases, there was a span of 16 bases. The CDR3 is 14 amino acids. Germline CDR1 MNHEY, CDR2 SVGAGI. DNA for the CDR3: TGTGCCAGCGGGAGTGCAGGGACGCCAGATACGCAGTATTTT. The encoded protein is CASGSAGTPDTQYF.

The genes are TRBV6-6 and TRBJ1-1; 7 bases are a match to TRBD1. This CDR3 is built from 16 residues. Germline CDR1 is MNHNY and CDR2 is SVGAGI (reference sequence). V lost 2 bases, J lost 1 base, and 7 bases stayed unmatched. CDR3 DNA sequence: TGTGCCAGCAGTTACGGTAGACAGGGAAAGAACACTGAAGCTTTCTTT. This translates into CASSYGRQGKNTEAFF.

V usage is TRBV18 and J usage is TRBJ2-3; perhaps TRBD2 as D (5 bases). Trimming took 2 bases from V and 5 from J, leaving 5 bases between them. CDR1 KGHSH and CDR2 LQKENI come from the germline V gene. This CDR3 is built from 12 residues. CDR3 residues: CASSPTRDTQYF. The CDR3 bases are TGTGCCAGCTCACCAACTAGAGATACGCAGTATTTT.

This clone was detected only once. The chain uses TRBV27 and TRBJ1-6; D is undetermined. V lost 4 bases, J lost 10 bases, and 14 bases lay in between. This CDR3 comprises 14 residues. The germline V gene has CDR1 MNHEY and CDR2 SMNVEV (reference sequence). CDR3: CASSSGRMGSPLHF. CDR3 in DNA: TGTGCCAGCAGTTCGGGTAGAATGGGATCACCCCTCCACTTT.

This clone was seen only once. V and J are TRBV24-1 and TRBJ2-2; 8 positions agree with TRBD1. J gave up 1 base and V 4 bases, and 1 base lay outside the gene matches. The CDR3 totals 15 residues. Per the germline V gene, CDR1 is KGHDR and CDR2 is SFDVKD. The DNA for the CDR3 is TGTGCCACCAGTGAAGGGACAGGGAACACCGGGGAGCTGTTTTTT. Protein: CATSEGTGNTGELFF.

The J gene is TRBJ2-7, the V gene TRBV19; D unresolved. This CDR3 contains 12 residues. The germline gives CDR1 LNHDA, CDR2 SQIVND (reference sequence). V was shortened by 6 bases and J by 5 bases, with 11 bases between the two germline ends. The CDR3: CASRGTENEQYV. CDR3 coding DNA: TGTGCCAGTAGGGGAACAGAGAACGAGCAGTACGTC.

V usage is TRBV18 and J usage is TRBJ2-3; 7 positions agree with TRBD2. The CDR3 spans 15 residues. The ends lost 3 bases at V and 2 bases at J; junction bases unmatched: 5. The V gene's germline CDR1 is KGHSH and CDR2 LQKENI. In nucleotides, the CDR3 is TGTGCCAGCTCACCGGCGGGACTAAACACAGATACGCAGTATTTT. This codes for CASSPAGLNTDTQYF.

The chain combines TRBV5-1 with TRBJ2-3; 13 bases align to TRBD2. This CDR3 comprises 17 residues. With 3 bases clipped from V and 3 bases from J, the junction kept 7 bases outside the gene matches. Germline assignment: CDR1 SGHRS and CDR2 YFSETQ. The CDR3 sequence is CASSWGRTSGGTDTQYF. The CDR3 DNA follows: TGCGCCAGCAGCTGGGGGCGGACTAGCGGGGGTACAGATACGCAGTATTTT.

CDR3 coding DNA: TGCGCCAGCAGGTTCTCGAGCTCTGGAAACACCATATATTTT. Residues: CASRFSSSGNTIYF. The chain employs TRBV4-1 and TRBJ1-3; D gene unclear. The CDR3 is made up of 14 amino acids. V lost 6 bases to trimming and J lost 0 bases, with 9 bases between them. Germline V gives CDR1 MGHRA, CDR2 YSYEKL.

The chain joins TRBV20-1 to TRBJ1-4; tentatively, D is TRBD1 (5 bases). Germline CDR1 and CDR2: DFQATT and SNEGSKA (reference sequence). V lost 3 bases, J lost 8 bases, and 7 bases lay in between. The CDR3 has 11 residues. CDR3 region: CSASRQEKLFF. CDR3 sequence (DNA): TGCAGTGCTAGCCGACAGGAAAAACTGTTTTTT.

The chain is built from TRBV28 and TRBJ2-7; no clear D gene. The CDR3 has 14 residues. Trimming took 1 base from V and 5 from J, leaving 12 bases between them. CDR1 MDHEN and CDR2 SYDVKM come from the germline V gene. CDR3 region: CASSLSPGLHEQYV. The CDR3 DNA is TGTGCCAGCAGTTTATCCCCAGGCCTTCACGAGCAGTACGTC.

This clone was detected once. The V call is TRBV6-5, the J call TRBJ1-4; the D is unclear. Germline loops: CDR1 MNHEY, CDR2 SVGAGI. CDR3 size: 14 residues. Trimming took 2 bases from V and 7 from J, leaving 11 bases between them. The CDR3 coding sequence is TGTGCCAGCAGTTACGCTGGGGAGGGTGAAAAACTGTTTTTT. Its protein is CASSYAGEGEKLFF.

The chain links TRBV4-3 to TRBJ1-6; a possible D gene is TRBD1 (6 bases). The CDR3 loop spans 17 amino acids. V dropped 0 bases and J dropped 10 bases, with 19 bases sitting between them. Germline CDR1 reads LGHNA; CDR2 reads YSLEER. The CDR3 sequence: CASSQDLGGRKGSPLHF. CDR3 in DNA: TGCGCCAGCAGCCAAGATTTAGGGGGGCGCAAGGGCTCACCCCTCCACTTT.

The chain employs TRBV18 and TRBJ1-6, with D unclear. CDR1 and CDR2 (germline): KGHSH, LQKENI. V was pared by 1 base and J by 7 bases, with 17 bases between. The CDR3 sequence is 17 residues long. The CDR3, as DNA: TGTGCCAGCTCACCACAGAGGGCGAGACCTATCAATTCACCCCTCCACTTT. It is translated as CASSPQRARPINSPLHF.

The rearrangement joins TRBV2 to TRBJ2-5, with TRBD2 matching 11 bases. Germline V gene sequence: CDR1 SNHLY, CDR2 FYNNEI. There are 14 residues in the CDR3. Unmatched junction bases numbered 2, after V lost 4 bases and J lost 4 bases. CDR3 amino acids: CASSVTSGGETQYF. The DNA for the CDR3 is TGTGCCAGCAGTGTTACTAGCGGGGGAGAGACCCAGTACTTC. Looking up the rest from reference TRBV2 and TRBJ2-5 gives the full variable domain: EPEVTQTPSHQVTQMGQEVILRCVPISNHLYFYWYRQILGQKVEFLVSFYNNEISEKSEIFDDQFSVERPDGSNFTLKIRSTKLEDSAMYFCASSVTSGGETQYFGPGTRLLVL.

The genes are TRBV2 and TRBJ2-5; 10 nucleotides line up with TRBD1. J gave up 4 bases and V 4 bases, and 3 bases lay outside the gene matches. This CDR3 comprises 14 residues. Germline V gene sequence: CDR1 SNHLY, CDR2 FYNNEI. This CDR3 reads CASSARQGAETQYF. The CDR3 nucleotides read TGTGCCAGCAGTGCCCGACAGGGGGCAGAGACCCAGTACTTC.

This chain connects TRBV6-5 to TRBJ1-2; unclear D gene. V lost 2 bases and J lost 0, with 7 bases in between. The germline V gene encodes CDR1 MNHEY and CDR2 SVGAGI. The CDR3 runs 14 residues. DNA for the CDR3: TGTGCCAGCAGTTACGAAGCAGCTAACTATGGCTACACCTTC. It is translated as CASSYEAANYGYTF.

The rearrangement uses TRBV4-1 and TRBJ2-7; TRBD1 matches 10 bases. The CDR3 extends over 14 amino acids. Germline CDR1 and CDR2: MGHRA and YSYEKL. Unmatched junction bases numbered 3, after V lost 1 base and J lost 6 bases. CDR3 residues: CASSQGQGAGEQYV. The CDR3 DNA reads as TGCGCCAGCAGCCAAGGACAGGGGGCGGGCGAGCAGTACGTC.

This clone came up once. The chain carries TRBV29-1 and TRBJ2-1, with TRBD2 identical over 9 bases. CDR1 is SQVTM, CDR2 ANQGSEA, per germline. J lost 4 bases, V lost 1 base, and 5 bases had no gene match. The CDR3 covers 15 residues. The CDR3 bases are TGCAGCGTTGAAGGGGGGACTAGCCCTTACAATGAGCAGTTCTTC. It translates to CSVEGGTSPYNEQFF.

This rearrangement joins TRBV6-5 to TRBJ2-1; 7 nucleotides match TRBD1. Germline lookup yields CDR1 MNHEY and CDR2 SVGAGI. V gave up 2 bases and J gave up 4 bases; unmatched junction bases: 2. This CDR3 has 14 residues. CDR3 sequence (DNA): TGTGCCAGCAGTTACCGACAGGGTTACAATGAGCAGTTCTTC. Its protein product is CASSYRQGYNEQFF.